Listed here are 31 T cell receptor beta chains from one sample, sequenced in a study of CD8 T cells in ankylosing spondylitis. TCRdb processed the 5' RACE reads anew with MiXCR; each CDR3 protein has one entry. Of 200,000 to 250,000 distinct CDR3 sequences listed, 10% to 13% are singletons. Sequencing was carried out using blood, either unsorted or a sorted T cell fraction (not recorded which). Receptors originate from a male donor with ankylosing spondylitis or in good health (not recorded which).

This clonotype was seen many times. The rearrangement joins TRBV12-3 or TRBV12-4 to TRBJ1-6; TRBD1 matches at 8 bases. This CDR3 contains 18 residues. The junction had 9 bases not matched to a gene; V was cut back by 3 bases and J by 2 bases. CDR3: CASSFATTGVAYNSPLHF. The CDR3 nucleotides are TGTGCCAGCAGTTTTGCGACGACAGGGGTCGCCTATAATTCACCCCTCCACTTT.

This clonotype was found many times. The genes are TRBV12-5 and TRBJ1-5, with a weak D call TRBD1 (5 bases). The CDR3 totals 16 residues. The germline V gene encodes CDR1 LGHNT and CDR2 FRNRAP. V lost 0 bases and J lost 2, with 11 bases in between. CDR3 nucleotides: TGTGCTAGTGGTTTGGTACCAGTCAGGGGCAATCAGCCCCAGCATTTT. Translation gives CASGLVPVRGNQPQHF.

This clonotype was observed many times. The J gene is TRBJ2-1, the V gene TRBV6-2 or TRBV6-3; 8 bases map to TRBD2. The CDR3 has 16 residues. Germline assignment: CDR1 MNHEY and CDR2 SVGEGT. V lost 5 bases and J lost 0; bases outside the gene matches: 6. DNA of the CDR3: TGTGCCAGCAGTGTCGGCAGCGGGGGCTCCTACAATGAGCAGTTCTTC. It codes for CASSVGSGGSYNEQFF.

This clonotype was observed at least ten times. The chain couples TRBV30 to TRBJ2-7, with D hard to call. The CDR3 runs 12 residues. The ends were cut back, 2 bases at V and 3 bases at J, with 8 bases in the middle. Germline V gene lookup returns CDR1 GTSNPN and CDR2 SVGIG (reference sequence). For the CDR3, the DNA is TGTGCCTGGAGTACTCCCAGCTACGAGCAGTACTTC. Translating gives CAWSTPSYEQYF.

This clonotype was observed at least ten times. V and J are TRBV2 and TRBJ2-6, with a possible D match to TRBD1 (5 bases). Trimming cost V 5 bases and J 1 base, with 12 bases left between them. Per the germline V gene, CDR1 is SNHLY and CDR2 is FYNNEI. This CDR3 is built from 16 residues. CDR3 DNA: TGTGCCAGCAGTTCCCCCTACAGGTCTGGGGCCAACGTCCTGACTTTC. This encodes CASSSPYRSGANVLTF.

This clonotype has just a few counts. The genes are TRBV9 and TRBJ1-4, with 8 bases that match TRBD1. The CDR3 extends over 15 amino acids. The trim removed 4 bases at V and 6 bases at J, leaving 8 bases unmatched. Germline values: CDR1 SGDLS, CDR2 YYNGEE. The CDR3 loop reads CASSTRTGLDEKLFF. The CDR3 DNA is TGTGCCAGCAGCACCCGGACAGGGCTTGATGAAAAACTGTTTTTT.

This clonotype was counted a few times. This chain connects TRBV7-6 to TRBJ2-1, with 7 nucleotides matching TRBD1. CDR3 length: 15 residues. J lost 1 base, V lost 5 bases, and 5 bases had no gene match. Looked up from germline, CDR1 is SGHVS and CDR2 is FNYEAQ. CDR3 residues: CASSPGQTSYNEQFF. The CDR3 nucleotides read TGTGCCAGCAGCCCGGGACAGACTTCCTACAATGAGCAGTTCTTC.

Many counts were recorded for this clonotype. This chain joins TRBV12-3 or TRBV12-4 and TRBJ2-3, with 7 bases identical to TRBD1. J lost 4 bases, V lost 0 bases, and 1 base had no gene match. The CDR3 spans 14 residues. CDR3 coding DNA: TGTGCCAGCAGTTTAGCGCAGGGGGCAGATACGCAGTATTTT. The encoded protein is CASSLAQGADTQYF.

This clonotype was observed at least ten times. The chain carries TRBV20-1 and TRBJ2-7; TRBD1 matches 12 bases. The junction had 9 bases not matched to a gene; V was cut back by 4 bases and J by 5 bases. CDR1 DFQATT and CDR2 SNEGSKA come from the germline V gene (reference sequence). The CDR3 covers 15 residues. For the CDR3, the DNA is TGCAGTGCTAATTCCGTGGGGACAGGGGGCAACGAGCAGTACTTC. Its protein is CSANSVGTGGNEQYF.

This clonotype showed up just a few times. In DNA form, the CDR3 reads TGTGCCAGTAAACAGGGGGCCAAAGGCAATGAGCAGTTCTTC. This sequence encodes CASKQGAKGNEQFF. This rearrangement joins TRBV25-1 to TRBJ2-1; 9 positions agree with TRBD1. V gave up 9 bases and J gave up 6 bases; unmatched junction bases: 9. The CDR3 contains 14 residues. The germline gives CDR1 MGHDK, CDR2 SYGVNS.

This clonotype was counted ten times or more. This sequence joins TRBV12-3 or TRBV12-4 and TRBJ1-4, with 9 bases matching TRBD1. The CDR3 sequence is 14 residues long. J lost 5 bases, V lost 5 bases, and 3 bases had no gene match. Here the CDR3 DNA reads TGTGCCAGCAGTGACAGGGGGGAGAATGAAAAACTGTTTTTT. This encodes CASSDRGENEKLFF.

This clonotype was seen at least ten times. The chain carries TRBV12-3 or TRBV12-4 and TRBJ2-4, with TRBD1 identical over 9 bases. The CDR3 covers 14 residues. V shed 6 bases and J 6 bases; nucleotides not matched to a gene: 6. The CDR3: CASRSTGGGNIQYF. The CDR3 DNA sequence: TGTGCCAGCAGGTCGACAGGGGGGGGAAACATTCAGTACTTC.

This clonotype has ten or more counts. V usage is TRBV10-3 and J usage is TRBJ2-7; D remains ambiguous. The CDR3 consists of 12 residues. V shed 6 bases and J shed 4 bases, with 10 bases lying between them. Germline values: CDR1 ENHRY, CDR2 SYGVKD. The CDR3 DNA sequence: TGTGCCATCAGCCGGGCTGAATACGAGCAGTACTTC. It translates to CAISRAEYEQYF.

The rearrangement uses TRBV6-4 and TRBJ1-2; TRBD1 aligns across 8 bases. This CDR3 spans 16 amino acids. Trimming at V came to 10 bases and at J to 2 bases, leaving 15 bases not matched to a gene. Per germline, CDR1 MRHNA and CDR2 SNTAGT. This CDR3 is CATLPRQGSSNYGYTF. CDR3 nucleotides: TGTGCCACCCTCCCCCGACAGGGGTCCTCCAACTATGGCTACACCTTC.

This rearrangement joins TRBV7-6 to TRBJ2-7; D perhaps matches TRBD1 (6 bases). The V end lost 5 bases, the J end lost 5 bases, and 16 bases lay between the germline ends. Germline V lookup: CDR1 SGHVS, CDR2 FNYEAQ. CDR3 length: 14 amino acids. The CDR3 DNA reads TGTGCCAGCAGCCCGGGGACACACCCTAACGAGCAGTACTTC. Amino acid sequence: CASSPGTHPNEQYF.

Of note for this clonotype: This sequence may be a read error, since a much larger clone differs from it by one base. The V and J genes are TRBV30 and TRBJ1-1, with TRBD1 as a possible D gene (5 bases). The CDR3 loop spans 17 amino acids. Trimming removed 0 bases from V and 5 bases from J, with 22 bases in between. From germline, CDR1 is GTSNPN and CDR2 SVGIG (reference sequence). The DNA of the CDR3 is TGTGCCTGGAGTGTACTCGGGGACTTCAATAGAGGGACTGAAGCTTTCTTT. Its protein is CAWSVLGDFNRGTEAFF.

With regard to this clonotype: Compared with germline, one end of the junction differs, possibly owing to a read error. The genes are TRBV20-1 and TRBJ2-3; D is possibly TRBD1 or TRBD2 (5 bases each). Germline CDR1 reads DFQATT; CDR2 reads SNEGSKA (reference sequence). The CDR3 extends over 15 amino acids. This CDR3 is CSATLGDGSTNTQYF. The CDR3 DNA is TGCAGTGCTACCCTGGGGGACGGTAGCACAAATACGCAGTATTTT.

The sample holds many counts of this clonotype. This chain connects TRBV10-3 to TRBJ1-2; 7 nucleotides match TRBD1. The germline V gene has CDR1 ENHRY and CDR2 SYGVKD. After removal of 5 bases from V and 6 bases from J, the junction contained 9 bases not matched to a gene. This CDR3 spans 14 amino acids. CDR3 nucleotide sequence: TGTGCCATCAGTTTAGGACAGGAGGCTCATGGCTACACCTTC. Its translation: CAISLGQEAHGYTF.

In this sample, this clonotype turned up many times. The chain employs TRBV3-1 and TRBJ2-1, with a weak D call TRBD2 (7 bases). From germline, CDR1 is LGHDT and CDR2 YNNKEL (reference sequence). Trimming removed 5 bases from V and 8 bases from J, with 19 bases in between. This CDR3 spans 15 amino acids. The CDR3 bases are TGTGCCAGCAGCTTACCTGGAGGAGGGGGGGATGAGCAGTTCTTC. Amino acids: CASSLPGGGGDEQFF.

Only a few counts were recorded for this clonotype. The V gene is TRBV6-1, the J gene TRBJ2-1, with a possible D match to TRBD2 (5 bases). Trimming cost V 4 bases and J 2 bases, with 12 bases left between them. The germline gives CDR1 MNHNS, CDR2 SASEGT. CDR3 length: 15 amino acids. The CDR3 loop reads CASSVEGFPYNEQFF. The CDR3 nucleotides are TGTGCCAGCAGTGTCGAGGGTTTCCCCTACAATGAGCAGTTCTTC.

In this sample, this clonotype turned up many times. CDR3 nucleotides: TGCAGCGCCGGGGGGAGCGGGAGGGTCTACAATGAGCAGTTCTTC. This translates into CSAGGSGRVYNEQFF. The J gene is TRBJ2-1, the V gene TRBV29-1, with 10 positions matching TRBD2. Germline V CDR1 and CDR2: SQVTM, ANQGSEA. With V trimmed by 7 bases and J by 3 bases, 9 bases remained unmatched. The CDR3 has 15 amino acids.

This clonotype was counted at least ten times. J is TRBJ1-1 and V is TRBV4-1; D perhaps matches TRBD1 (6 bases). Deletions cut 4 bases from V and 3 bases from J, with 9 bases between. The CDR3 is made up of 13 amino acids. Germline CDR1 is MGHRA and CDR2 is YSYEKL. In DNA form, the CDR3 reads TGCGCCAGCAGCCTATACAGGGACACTGAAGCTTTCTTT. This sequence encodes CASSLYRDTEAFF.

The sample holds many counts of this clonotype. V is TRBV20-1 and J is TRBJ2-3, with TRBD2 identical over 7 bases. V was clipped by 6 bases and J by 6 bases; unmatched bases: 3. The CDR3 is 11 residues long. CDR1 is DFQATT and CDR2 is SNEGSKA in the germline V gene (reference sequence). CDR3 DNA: TGCAGTGCCTGGGGGGGGGATACGCAGTATTTT. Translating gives CSAWGGDTQYF.

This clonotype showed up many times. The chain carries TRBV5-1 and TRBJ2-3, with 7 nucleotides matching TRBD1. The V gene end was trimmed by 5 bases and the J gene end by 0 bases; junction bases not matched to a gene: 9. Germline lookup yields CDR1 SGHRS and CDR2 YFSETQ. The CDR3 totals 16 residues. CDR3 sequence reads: CASRPGTATSTDTQYF. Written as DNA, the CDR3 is TGCGCCAGCAGACCCGGGACAGCTACTAGCACAGATACGCAGTATTTT. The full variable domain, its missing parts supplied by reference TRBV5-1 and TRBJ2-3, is KAGVTQTPRYLIKTRGQQVTLSCSPISGHRSVSWYQQTPGQGLQFLFEYFSETQRNKGNFPGRFSGRQFSNSRSEMNVSTLELGDSALYLCASRPGTATSTDTQYFGPGTRLTVL.

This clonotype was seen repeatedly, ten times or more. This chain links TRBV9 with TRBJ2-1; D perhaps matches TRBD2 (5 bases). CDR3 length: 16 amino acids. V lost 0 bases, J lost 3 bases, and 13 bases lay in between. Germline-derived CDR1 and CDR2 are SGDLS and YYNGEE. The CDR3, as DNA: TGTGCCAGCAGCGTAGGGCCCCCCGGGGTCTACAATGAGCAGTTCTTC. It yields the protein CASSVGPPGVYNEQFF. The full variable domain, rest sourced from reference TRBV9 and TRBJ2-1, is DSGVTQTPKHLITATGQRVTLRCSPRSGDLSVYWYQQSLDQGLQFLIQYYNGEERAKGNILERFSAQQFPDLHSELNLSSLELGDSALYFCASSVGPPGVYNEQFFGPGTRLTVL.

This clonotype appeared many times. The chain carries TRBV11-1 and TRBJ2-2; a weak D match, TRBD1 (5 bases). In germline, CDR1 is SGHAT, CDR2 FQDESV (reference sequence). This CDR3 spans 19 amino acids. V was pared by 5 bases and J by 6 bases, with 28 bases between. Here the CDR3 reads CASSGQGQGKVGLPGELFF. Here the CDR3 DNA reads TGTGCCAGCAGCGGACAAGGGCAGGGAAAAGTCGGTCTTCCCGGGGAGCTGTTTTTT.

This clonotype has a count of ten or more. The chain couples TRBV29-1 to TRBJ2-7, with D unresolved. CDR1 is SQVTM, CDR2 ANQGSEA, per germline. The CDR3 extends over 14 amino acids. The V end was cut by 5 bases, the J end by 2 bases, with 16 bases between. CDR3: CSVSAPWMPYEQYF. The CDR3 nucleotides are TGCAGCGTTTCGGCCCCCTGGATGCCCTACGAGCAGTACTTC.

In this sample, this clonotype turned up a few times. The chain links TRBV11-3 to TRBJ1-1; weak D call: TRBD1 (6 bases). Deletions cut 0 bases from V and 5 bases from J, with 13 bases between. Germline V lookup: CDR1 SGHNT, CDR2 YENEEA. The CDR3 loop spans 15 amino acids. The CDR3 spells CASSLEGRGVTEAFF. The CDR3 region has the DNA TGTGCCAGCAGCTTAGAGGGCAGGGGTGTTACTGAAGCTTTCTTT.

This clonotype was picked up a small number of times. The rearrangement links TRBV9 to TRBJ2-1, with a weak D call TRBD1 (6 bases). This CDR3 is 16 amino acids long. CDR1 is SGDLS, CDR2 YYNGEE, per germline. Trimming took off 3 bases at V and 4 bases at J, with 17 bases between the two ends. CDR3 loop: CASSARGRASYNEQFF. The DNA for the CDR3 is TGTGCCAGCAGCGCCAGGGGCCGAGCTAGTTACAATGAGCAGTTCTTC.

The CDR3 DNA reads as TGTGCCAGCAGGGTTCGGGGTGCGAACACTGAAGCTTTCTTT. Translating it yields CASRVRGANTEAFF. The chain combines TRBV6-1 with TRBJ1-1; D is undetermined. Germline values: CDR1 MNHNS, CDR2 SASEGT. V was clipped by 6 bases and J by 1 base, with 12 bases between them. This CDR3 has 14 amino acids.

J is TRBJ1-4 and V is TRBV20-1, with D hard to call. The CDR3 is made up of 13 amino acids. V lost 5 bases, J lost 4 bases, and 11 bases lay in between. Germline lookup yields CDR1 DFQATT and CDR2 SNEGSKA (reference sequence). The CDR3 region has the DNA TGCAGTGCTCCGGGCCTCTTTAATGAAAAACTGTTTTTT. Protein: CSAPGLFNEKLFF.